The rows below give T cell receptor beta chains drawn from one sample of a study of T cell repertoires in cytomegalovirus infection. MiXCR, applied by TCRdb to the reads, yields one record per CDR3 protein. The data contain about 130,000 distinct CDR3 sequences, more than 7% of them singletons. Sequencing input: PBMCs. The receptors were sampled from a human donor in good health (CMV status not recorded). Some clones in this sample may be carry-over from other donors' samples. The CDR3 runs from the conserved cysteine through the conserved F or W. A D gene is named only where the DNA matches it firmly. A clone size is listed for some rows: how often the clone was seen (once, few, many), or a class if it is expanded.

v_gene,d_gene,abundance,j_gene,CDR3nt,CDR3aa
TRBV9,TRBD1,few,TRBJ1-3,TGTGCCAGCAGCGTAACAGGGGTTGGAAACACCATATATTTT,CASSVTGVGNTIYF
TRBV7-9,TRBD2,many,TRBJ2-1,TGTGCCAGCAGCCCGGGGACTAGTCTTTACAATGAGCAGTTCTTC,CASSPGTSLYNEQFF
TRBV5-1,TRBD1,few,TRBJ1-6,TGCGCCAGCAGCTTGGAGCGGGACAGGGGATTTGGTTCACCCCTCCACTTT,CASSLERDRGFGSPLHF
TRBV2,.,many,TRBJ2-5,TGTGCCAGCAGTGATATCTATAAGACCCAGTACTTC,CASSDIYKTQYF
TRBV28,.,many,TRBJ1-1,TGTGCCAGCAGCCCTTTCGGACGACGAAACACTGAAGCTTTCTTT,CASSPFGRRNTEAFF
TRBV12-3/TRBV12-4,TRBD1,many,TRBJ2-5,TGTGCCAGCAGTCTGACAGGGATTGGAAAAGAGACCCAGTACTTC,CASSLTGIGKETQYF
TRBV12-3/TRBV12-4,.,.,TRBJ2-1,TGTGCCAGCAGCTTAACGTCCAATGAGCAGTTCTTC,CASSLTSNEQFF
TRBV2,.,many,TRBJ2-1,TGTGCCAGCAGTGCCTTCAATGAGCAGTTCTTC,CASSAFNEQFF
TRBV10-3,.,many,TRBJ1-1,TGTGCCATCAGACCCTCGGGGGTGAACACTGAAGCTTTCTTT,CAIRPSGVNTEAFF
TRBV28,TRBD1,few,TRBJ1-5,TGTGCCACCCGGAGGACAGGGGGCTCTCGTCAGCCCCAGCATTTT,CATRRTGGSRQPQHF
TRBV6-6,.,few,TRBJ2-2,TGTGCCAGCACCAGGGGGGCCGGGGAGCTGTTTTTT,CASTRGAGELFF
TRBV6-6,.,.,TRBJ1-5,TGTGCCAGCAGTCGGGGACGGCTTAGCAATCAGCCCCAGCATTTT,CASSRGRLSNQPQHF
TRBV2,.,many,TRBJ1-5,TGTGCCAGCAGTGGACGTGGGGGGGATCAGCCCCAGCATTTT,CASSGRGGDQPQHF
TRBV25-1,.,many,TRBJ1-1,TGTGCCAGCAGTGAATCTAACTACAACAAGGCAAACACTGAAGCTTTCTTT,CASSESNYNKANTEAFF
TRBV9,.,many,TRBJ1-5,TGTGCCAGCAGCGCGGTTGACAGTAGCAATCAGCCCCAGCATTTT,CASSAVDSSNQPQHF
TRBV4-1,.,many,TRBJ2-1,TGCGCCAGCAGCCTACAACCGGGAGCAACCTACAATGAGCAGTTCTTC,CASSLQPGATYNEQFF
TRBV7-9,.,many,TRBJ1-1,TGTGCCAGCAGCCGCCCGGGACCGAACACTGAAGCTTTCTTT,CASSRPGPNTEAFF
TRBV14,TRBD1,.,TRBJ2-7,TGTGCCAGCAGCCAAGGAGACAGGGTTCTCTACAAGCAGTACTTC,CASSQGDRVLYKQYF
TRBV29-1,.,many,TRBJ2-3,TGCAGCGTTGTGGGACTTGACACAGATACGCAGTATTTT,CSVVGLDTDTQYF
TRBV12-3/TRBV12-4,.,.,TRBJ2-6,TGTGCCAGCGAATTTGCCTCTGGGGCCAACGTCCTGACTTTC,CASEFASGANVLTF
TRBV20-1,.,many,TRBJ2-3,TGCAGTGCTAGAGCTGGTAGCGCCGGAACAGATACGCAGTATTTT,CSARAGSAGTDTQYF
TRBV20-1,TRBD2,.,TRBJ2-1,TGCAGTGCTAGTAAGAGCCCCGTACTAGCGGGGGCAGGGGAGCAGTTCTTC,CSASKSPVLAGAGEQFF
TRBV20-1,TRBD1,few,TRBJ2-5,TGCAGTGCTAGCCCCAGGGGGCTAGAGACCCAGTACTTC,CSASPRGLETQYF
TRBV25-1,.,many,TRBJ2-3,TGTGCCACCCGGTACGGGGCGACAGATACGCAGTATTTT,CATRYGATDTQYF
TRBV20-1,TRBD1,many,TRBJ2-7,TGCAGTGCTACCCGACAGGGCTACGAGCAGTACTTC,CSATRQGYEQYF
TRBV28,.,many,TRBJ2-3,TGTGCCAGCAGTCCGATATTCCCCCCTTCTGGGGGTGTAACAGATACGCAGTATTTT,CASSPIFPPSGGVTDTQYF
TRBV4-1,.,.,TRBJ2-7,TGCGCCAGCAGCCAAGGGCTAGGGATCTCCTACGAGCAGTACTTC,CASSQGLGISYEQYF
TRBV7-8,.,many,TRBJ1-1,TGTGCCAGCAGCTTAGGACCAGGGGAAACTGAAGCTTTCTTT,CASSLGPGETEAFF
TRBV7-9,.,many,TRBJ1-1,TGTGCCAGCATCATCGCAGGGGACACTGAAGCTTTCTTT,CASIIAGDTEAFF
TRBV7-2,.,many,TRBJ2-3,TGTGCCAGCAGCCGGGAGCGCCTGAGCACAGATACGCAGTATTTT,CASSRERLSTDTQYF
TRBV7-8,.,.,TRBJ1-1,TGTGCCAGCAGCCCCCAGCCAGGGGCTGAAGCTTTCTTT,CASSPQPGAEAFF
TRBV12-3/TRBV12-4,TRBD1,many,TRBJ2-7,TGTGCCAGCAGTACGACAGGGGCCCCATACGAGCAGTACTTC,CASSTTGAPYEQYF
TRBV20-1,.,few,TRBJ1-1,TGCAGTGCTAGTCGGGTACAAGCTTTCTTT,CSASRVQAFF
TRBV28,.,many,TRBJ2-2,TGTGCCAGCAGTTTATGGGGGGCCACCGGGGAGCTGTTTTTT,CASSLWGATGELFF
TRBV7-9,.,medium-sized,TRBJ2-5,TGTGCCAGCAGCCTGACGGGCCTCCAATACCAAGAGACCCAGTACTTC,CASSLTGLQYQETQYF
TRBV20-1,TRBD1,.,TRBJ1-4,TGCAGTGCTAGAGATTCGACAGGGGGTGGTGAAAAACTGTTTTTT,CSARDSTGGGEKLFF
TRBV6-4,.,.,TRBJ2-7,TGTGCCAGCGGAACTCCCCTCGTCTACGAGCAGTACTTC,CASGTPLVYEQYF
TRBV2,.,.,TRBJ2-7,TGTGCCAGCAGTCCCCGACCGAGAACCCACGAGCAGTACTTC,CASSPRPRTHEQYF
TRBV29-1,TRBD1,.,TRBJ1-2,TGCAGCGTTGATCCAGGGGGGGGTGGCTACACCTTC,CSVDPGGGGYTF
TRBV20-1,.,many,TRBJ2-5,TGCAGTGCTATCCCGGACTCACAGCAAGAGACCCAGTACTTC,CSAIPDSQQETQYF
TRBV4-1,.,many,TRBJ2-7,TGCGCCAGCAGCCAAGATTCGGGGGACTTTTCCTACGAGCAGTACTTC,CASSQDSGDFSYEQYF
TRBV7-2,.,many,TRBJ2-5,TGTGCCAGCAGCTTAGTTGCCCACCAAGAGACCCAGTACTTC,CASSLVAHQETQYF
TRBV28,.,.,TRBJ1-1,TGTGCCAGTTGCGAGGGCGGGGAGGGGGGAAACACTGAAGCTTTCTTT,CASCEGGEGGNTEAFF
TRBV7-2,.,many,TRBJ2-5,TGTGCCAGCAGCTTAGCGGTAGGGGTTGGGGAGACCCAGTACTTC,CASSLAVGVGETQYF